These 15 T cell receptor beta chains came from one sample sequenced in a study of T cells expressing NK-cell markers. TCRdb re-called the 5' RACE reads and shows each CDR3 protein once, DNA omitted. This sample's table has hundreds of thousands of distinct CDR3 sequences. The sequencing input was blood T cells: a sorted CD56 or NKG2C T cell subset, CD4+ or CD8+ T cells, or bulk PBMC T cells (not recorded which). The source of these receptors is a woman between 18 and 70 years old in good health.

V is TRBV20-1 and J is TRBJ1-2. Germline V gene lookup returns CDR1 DFQATT and CDR2 SNEGSKA (reference sequence). The CDR3 has 12 amino acids. Here the CDR3 reads CSARPGPEGYTF.

The chain uses TRBV12-3 or TRBV12-4 and TRBJ2-1; TCRdb selects TRBD2, and the lack of DNA leaves this call unchecked. The CDR3 has 15 residues. The CDR3 sequence: CASSAGGGWYNEQFF.

This chain joins TRBV6-2 or TRBV6-3 and TRBJ2-2; the TRBD1 assignment by TCRdb is unverifiable without DNA. Germline loops: CDR1 MNHEY, CDR2 SVGEGT. The CDR3 contains 14 residues. This chain's CDR3 is CASSSIWGDRELFF.

This chain links TRBV6-5 with TRBJ1-4; the D call of TRBD1 rests on TCRdb alone, since no DNA is present to check it. Germline V gives CDR1 MNHEY, CDR2 SVGAGI. This CDR3 comprises 14 residues. The CDR3 loop is CASSYSDRGEKLFF.

J is TRBJ1-6 and V is TRBV6-5. Germline V gives CDR1 MNHEY, CDR2 SVGAGI. This CDR3 spans 15 amino acids. CDR3 sequence: CASSYSRRINSPLHF.

The genes are TRBV28 and TRBJ1-6; absent DNA, TCRdb's TRBD1 call cannot be checked. CDR1 is MDHEN and CDR2 is SYDVKM in the germline V gene. This CDR3 has 18 residues. CDR3 amino acids: CASSLSMGGQGRRSPLHF.

The rearrangement joins TRBV10-3 to TRBJ2-3. Germline V gives CDR1 ENHRY, CDR2 SYGVKD. The CDR3 loop spans 18 amino acids. CDR3 region: CAISAPVRVFILTDTQYF.

V usage is TRBV25-1 and J usage is TRBJ1-2; TCRdb's D call of TRBD1 is untestable without DNA. This CDR3 contains 16 residues. Germline loops: CDR1 MGHDK, CDR2 SYGVNS. CDR3: CASREARGTGYYGYTF.

The V call is TRBV12-3 or TRBV12-4, the J call TRBJ1-2; with no DNA, the TCRdb D assignment of TRBD1 cannot be verified. The CDR3 is made up of 20 amino acids. CDR3 sequence reads: CASIGPNSINRQGSVRGYTF.

The chain employs TRBV7-6 and TRBJ1-2; TCRdb reports TRBD1, a call that lacks DNA to check it against. This CDR3 has 15 amino acids. Germline-derived CDR1 and CDR2 are SGHVS and FNYEAQ. CDR3 sequence: CASSLEPGGNYGYTF.

This chain joins TRBV29-1 and TRBJ2-2; the TCRdb D gene call, TRBD1, has no DNA to confirm it. The CDR3 sequence is 13 residues long. From germline, CDR1 is SQVTM and CDR2 ANQGSEA. The CDR3 spells CSVVQGRTGELFF.

The V call is TRBV7-2, the J call TRBJ1-5; checking the TCRdb D call of TRBD1 is not possible without DNA. The CDR3 runs 16 residues. Germline CDR1 SGHTA, CDR2 FQGNSA. The CDR3 reads CASSFNTGLSNQPQHF.

The chain employs TRBV5-4 and TRBJ2-1; TCRdb lists TRBD2, though no DNA is available to test this call. Per the germline V gene, CDR1 is SGHNT and CDR2 is YYREEE (reference sequence). The CDR3 sequence is 16 residues long. CDR3 region: CASSLGLAGGSNEQFF.

V usage is TRBV6-2 or TRBV6-3 and J usage is TRBJ2-7. The CDR3 covers 14 residues. Germline values: CDR1 MNHEY, CDR2 SVGEGT. The CDR3 region is CASSHRDIPLEQYF.

V is TRBV20-1 and J is TRBJ2-4; TCRdb's D call, TRBD1, is unchecked because there is no DNA. CDR1 is DFQATT and CDR2 is SNEGSKA in the germline V gene (reference sequence). The CDR3 contains 15 residues. This chain's CDR3 is CSAEGGHRAKNIQYF.